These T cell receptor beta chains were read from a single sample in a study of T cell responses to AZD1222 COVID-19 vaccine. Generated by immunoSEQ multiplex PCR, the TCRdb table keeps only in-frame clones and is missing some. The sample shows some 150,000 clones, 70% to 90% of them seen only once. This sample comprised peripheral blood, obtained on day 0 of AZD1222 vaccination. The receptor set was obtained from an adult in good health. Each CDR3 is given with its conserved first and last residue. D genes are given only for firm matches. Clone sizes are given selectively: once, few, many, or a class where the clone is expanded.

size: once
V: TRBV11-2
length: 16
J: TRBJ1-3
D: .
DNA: TGTGCCAGCAGCTTATATGCAGGGAACTCTGGAAACACCATATATTTT
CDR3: CASSLYAGNSGNTIYF

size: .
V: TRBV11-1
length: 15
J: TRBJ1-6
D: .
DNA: TGTGCCAGCAGCTTAAGAACAGGGATGAATTCACCCCTCCACTTT
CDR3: CASSLRTGMNSPLHF

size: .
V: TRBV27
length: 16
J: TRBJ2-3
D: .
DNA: TGTGCCAGCAGTTTACTCGGGATGGATTCTGGAGATACGCAGTATTTT
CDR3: CASSLLGMDSGDTQYF

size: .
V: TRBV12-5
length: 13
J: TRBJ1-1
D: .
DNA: TGTGCTAGTGGTTTTTCCGGGACCCCCGGAGCTTTCTTT
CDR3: CASGFSGTPGAFF

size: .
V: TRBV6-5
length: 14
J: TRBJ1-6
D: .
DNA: TGTGCCAGCAGTTACGACCAGTTTAATTCACCCCTCCACTTT
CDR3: CASSYDQFNSPLHF

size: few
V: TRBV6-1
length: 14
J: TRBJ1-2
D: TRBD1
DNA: TGTGCCAGCAGTGAAGCAGAGGGGGCAAGTATCTACACCTTC
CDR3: CASSEAEGASIYTF

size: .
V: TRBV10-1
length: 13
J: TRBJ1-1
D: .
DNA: TGCGCCAGCAGTGCGTACCATAACACTGAAGCTTTCTTT
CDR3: CASSAYHNTEAFF

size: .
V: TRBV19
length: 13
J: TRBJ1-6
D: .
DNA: TGTGCCAGTAGTACCGGCCAACCCAGCGCCCTCCACTTT
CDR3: CASSTGQPSALHF

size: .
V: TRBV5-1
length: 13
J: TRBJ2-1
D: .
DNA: TGCGCCAGCAGTCGGCTAGTCGGTAATGAGCAGTTCTTC
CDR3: CASSRLVGNEQFF

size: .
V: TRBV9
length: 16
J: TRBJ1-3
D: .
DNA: TGTGCCAGCAGCGTAGAAGAAGCACTCTCTGGAAACACCATATATTTT
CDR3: CASSVEEALSGNTIYF

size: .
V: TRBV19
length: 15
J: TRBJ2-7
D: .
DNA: TGTGCCAGTAGTATAAAGGGGTCAGCCTCCTACGAGCAGTACTTC
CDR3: CASSIKGSASYEQYF

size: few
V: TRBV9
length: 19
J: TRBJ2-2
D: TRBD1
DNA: TGTGCCAGCAGCGTAGGCAGGAGACAGGGTTCCGGGAACACCGGGGAGCTGTTTTTT
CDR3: CASSVGRRQGSGNTGELFF

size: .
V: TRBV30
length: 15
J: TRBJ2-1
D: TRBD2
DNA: TGTGCCTGGAGTGCGGTAGCGGGAGGTCGGGGTGAGCAGTTCTTC
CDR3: CAWSAVAGGRGEQFF

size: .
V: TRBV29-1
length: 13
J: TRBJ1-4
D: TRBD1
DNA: TGCAGCGTTATTAAAGGGGGCAGTGAAAAACTGTTTTTT
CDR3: CSVIKGGSEKLFF

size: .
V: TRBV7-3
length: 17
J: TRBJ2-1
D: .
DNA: TGTGCCAGCAGCTTAATTGGAGTGAGGGGAGCTGGAAATGAGCAGTTCTTC
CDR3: CASSLIGVRGAGNEQFF

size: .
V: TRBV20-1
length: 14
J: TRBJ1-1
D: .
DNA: TGCAGTGCTAGTTTGGGGGGCGCTACGGCTGAAGCTTTCTTT
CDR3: CSASLGGATAEAFF

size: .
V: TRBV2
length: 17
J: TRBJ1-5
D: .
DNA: TGTGCCAGCAGTGAAACCATGACAGGTGCGAGCAATCAGCCCCAGCATTTT
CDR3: CASSETMTGASNQPQHF

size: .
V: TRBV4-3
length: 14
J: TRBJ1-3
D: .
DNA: TGCGCCAGCAGCCAAGGGTCTCGGCGAGACACCATATATTTT
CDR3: CASSQGSRRDTIYF

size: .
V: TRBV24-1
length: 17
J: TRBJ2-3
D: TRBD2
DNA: TGTGCCACCAGTGACTCCAGACTAGCGGGGGGTCGCTATACGCAGTATTTT
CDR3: CATSDSRLAGGRYTQYF

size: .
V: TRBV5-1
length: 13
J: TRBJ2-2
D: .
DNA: TGCGCCAGCAGCTTGGGCGGGCCCGGGGAGCTGTTTTTT
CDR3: CASSLGGPGELFF

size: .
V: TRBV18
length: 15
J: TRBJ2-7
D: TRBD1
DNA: TGTGCCAGCTCACCACCGCCGACAGGGGGCTACGAGCAGTACTTC
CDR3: CASSPPPTGGYEQYF

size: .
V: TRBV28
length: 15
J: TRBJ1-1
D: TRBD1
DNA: TGTGCCAGCAGTATGATTGACAGGGGTGACACTGAAGCTTTCTTT
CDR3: CASSMIDRGDTEAFF

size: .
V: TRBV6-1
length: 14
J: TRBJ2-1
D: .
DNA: TGTGCCAGCAGTGAATGGACCCAGGGCAATGAGCAGTTCTTC
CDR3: CASSEWTQGNEQFF

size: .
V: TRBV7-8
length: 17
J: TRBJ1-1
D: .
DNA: TGTGCCAGCAGCCCCTTTTTGGCCCGGGGGGTACACACTGAAGCTTTCTTT
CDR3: CASSPFLARGVHTEAFF

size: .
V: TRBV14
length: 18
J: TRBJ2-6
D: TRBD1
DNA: TGTGCCAGCAGACCTTCTAGGACAGGGGGGTCTGGGGCCAACGTCCTGACTTTC
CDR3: CASRPSRTGGSGANVLTF

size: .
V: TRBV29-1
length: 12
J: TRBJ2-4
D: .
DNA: TGCAGCGTTGAAGACAGGGCAAGCATTCAGTACTTC
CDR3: CSVEDRASIQYF